Each of the 10 T cell receptor beta chains below was sequenced from the same sample in a study of cytomegalovirus exposure and HLA in healthy donors. The PCR used 60 Vbeta and 13 Jbeta primers. Clones were sequenced by immunoSEQ multiplex PCR, and TCRdb holds only the in-frame ones, with some missing. The data contain approximately 140,000 clones, 65% to 80% of them singletons. Sequencing was performed on PBMCs. These receptors came from a male donor in good health and CMV-seropositive.

The gene calls are TRBV2 and TRBJ1-2, with 7 bases identical to TRBD1. The CDR3 length is 14 residues. The ends lost 2 bases at V and 3 bases at J; junction bases unmatched: 3. Per the germline V gene, CDR1 is SNHLY and CDR2 is FYNNEI. CDR3 protein: CASSELGQDYGYTF. CDR3 bases: TGTGCCAGCAGTGAACTCGGACAGGACTATGGCTACACCTTC.

The chain links TRBV30 to TRBJ2-7; D ambiguous. V was shortened by 0 bases and J by 3 bases, with 12 bases between the two germline ends. This CDR3 region has 14 residues. Germline lookup yields CDR1 GTSNPN and CDR2 SVGIG (reference sequence). CDR3 loop: CAWSVPGRFYEQYF. The CDR3 nucleotides are TGTGCCTGGAGTGTACCAGGCAGATTCTACGAGCAGTACTTC. The whole variable domain, remainder taken from reference TRBV30 and TRBJ2-7, is SQTIHQWPATLVQPVGSPLSLECTVEGTSNPNLYWYRQAAGRGLQLLFYSVGIGQISSEVPQNLSASRPQDRQFILSSKKLLLSDSGFYLCAWSVPGRFYEQYFGPGTRLTVT.

Notes on this clone: It is unclear where the CDR3 begins or ends on the DNA, so no DNA is shown, and the CDR3 is as TCRdb lists it. The genes are TRBV10-3 and TRBJ2-7; the table's D call, TRBD1, was not checked against the DNA. The CDR3 totals 14 residues, both ends included. The germline V gene encodes CDR1 ENHRY and CDR2 SYGVKD. The CDR3 is CASRGVGQGASGYF.

V is TRBV7-9 and J is TRBJ2-5; 8 bases match TRBD2. Germline CDR1 is SEHNR and CDR2 is FQNEAQ (reference sequence). CDR3 length: 16 amino acids. The V and J ends lost 1 base and 2 bases, in that order; junction bases with no gene match: 6. The CDR3 region is CASSLVSGTWQETQYF. CDR3 nucleotide sequence: TGTGCCAGCAGCTTAGTTAGCGGGACGTGGCAAGAGACCCAGTACTTC.

J is TRBJ2-1 and V is TRBV9, with D perhaps TRBD2 (6 bases). This CDR3 has 15 amino acids. Trimming left V 3 bases short and J 5 bases short, with 15 bases between. In germline, CDR1 is SGDLS, CDR2 YYNGEE. Here the CDR3 DNA reads TGTGCCAGCAGCGCGGAGGGGCGTCTGGACAATGAGCAGTTCTTC. Translating gives CASSAEGRLDNEQFF.

This chain uses TRBV5-1 with TRBJ2-2; 7 nucleotides align to TRBD2. V shed 3 bases and J 4 bases; nucleotides not matched to a gene: 9. CDR1 and CDR2 (germline): SGHRS, YFSETQ. The CDR3 is 16 amino acids. The CDR3 sequence is CASSSEGTGGTGELFF. The CDR3 DNA reads as TGCGCCAGCAGCTCCGAGGGGACGGGGGGCACCGGGGAGCTGTTTTTT.

This chain links TRBV18 with TRBJ2-2; 9 bases are shared with TRBD1. The J segment lost 3 bases and the V segment lost 3 bases, leaving 5 bases of the junction unmatched. This CDR3 region has 16 residues. The V gene's germline CDR1 is KGHSH and CDR2 LQKENI. Here the CDR3 reads CASSPATGGDTGELFF. The CDR3 bases are TGTGCCAGCTCACCGGCGACAGGGGGGGACACCGGGGAGCTGTTTTTT.

About this clone: The same CDR3 is also encoded by other DNA sequences in this sample. V and J are TRBV7-9 and TRBJ1-4; 7 positions agree with TRBD1. V trimming: 3 bases; J trimming: 5 bases; junction bases outside the gene matches: 3. Per germline, CDR1 SEHNR and CDR2 FQNEAQ (reference sequence). This CDR3 is 14 amino acids long. The CDR3 here is CASSFRDSNEKLFF. DNA for the CDR3: TGTGCCAGCAGCTTTAGGGACAGCAATGAAAAACTGTTTTTT.

A few counts support this clone. The rearrangement uses TRBV28 and TRBJ2-7; TRBD1 matches at 8 bases. Germline CDR1 MDHEN, CDR2 SYDVKM. This CDR3 has 16 residues. Trimming cost V 6 bases and J 0 bases; bases outside gene matches: 10. The CDR3 loop is CASSPFGQGNSYEQYF. The CDR3 nucleotides read TGTGCCAGCAGCCCTTTTGGACAGGGAAACTCCTACGAGCAGTACTTC.

Comments on this clone: The junction and the germline gene differ at one end; a read error may be behind it. V gene TRBV7-7 combines with J gene TRBJ2-2; 10 bases are a match to TRBD1. CDR1 and CDR2 (germline): SSHAT, FNYEAQ (reference sequence). The CDR3 has 15 residues. This chain's CDR3 is CASSSDRGPGGELFF. In DNA, the CDR3 is TGTGCTAGCAGCTCAGACAGGGGGCCTGGCGGGGAGCTGTTTTTT.